The rows below give T cell receptor beta chains drawn from one sample of a study of T cells in Graves' hyperthyroidism and ophthalmopathy. TCRdb recomputed calls from the multiplex PCR reads with MiXCR, one row per CDR3 protein. The sample lists around 300,000 distinct CDR3 sequences, less than 20% occurring once. Sequencing was carried out using blood. The receptors shown here come from a man between 50 and 59 years old with Graves' ophthalmopathy. Each CDR3 is given without its conserved first and last residue.

J | V | CDR3
TRBJ2-1 | TRBV7-9 | ASSFAGKGNEQF
TRBJ1-5 | TRBV10-3 | AISEDSNQPQH
TRBJ2-7 | TRBV7-9 | ASSSGRTGRPGYEQY
TRBJ2-3 | TRBV30 | AWSFADTQY
TRBJ2-1 | TRBV19 | ASSKGTSGSTYNEQF
TRBJ2-4 | TRBV6-2/TRBV6-3 | ASRIAGVVTKNIQY
TRBJ2-5 | TRBV5-1 | AKGRPLRVGETQY
TRBJ2-7 | TRBV7-2 | ASSSNPSYEQY
TRBJ1-1 | TRBV29-1 | SVDRVNTEAF
TRBJ2-1 | TRBV18 | ASSSSGRADEQF
TRBJ2-2 | TRBV3-1 | ASSPKTSGRGSTGELF
TRBJ1-1 | TRBV2 | ASSGYLEDTEAF
TRBJ2-1 | TRBV14 | ASSQVMAEQF
TRBJ2-3 | TRBV29-1 | SVGTSGRDTQY
TRBJ1-2 | TRBV6-1 | ASSPDGIYGYT
TRBJ2-1 | TRBV9 | ASSVLGGGYNEQF
TRBJ2-3 | TRBV20-1 | SARIYADTQY
TRBJ2-1 | TRBV6-2/TRBV6-3 | ASSYNQRESDYNEQF
TRBJ2-2 | TRBV12-3/TRBV12-4 | ASSFGGSDGELF
TRBJ2-7 | TRBV30 | AWSGNDPGQGLQQY
. | TRBV5-4 | ASSLAGGPYNEQY
TRBJ2-7 | TRBV3-1 | ASSQGRRTGEQY
TRBJ2-1 | TRBV24-1 | ATSLGGHNEQF
TRBJ1-4 | TRBV11-2 | ASSLGDRVATNEKLF
TRBJ1-2 | TRBV20-1 | SAASGPLPGYT
TRBJ2-3 | TRBV9 | ASSVAGTGGPTDTQY
TRBJ2-7 | TRBV20-1 | SAVNRVVGYEQY
TRBJ1-2 | TRBV27 | ASSVQGARGYT
TRBJ2-1 | TRBV5-1 | ASHQSGSRGFYEQF
TRBJ2-7 | TRBV5-1 | ASGDSYYEQY
TRBJ2-5 | TRBV20-1 | SPRSGGIETQY
TRBJ1-1 | TRBV5-4 | ASSLAAGGTILNTEAF